The 30 T cell receptor beta chains reported below all come from one sample, sequenced in a study of metastatic and nonmetastatic thyroid tumors. MiXCR reprocessed the PCR reads for TCRdb. The data show some 55,000 clones, 25% to 35% seen once. The entire patient cohort was treatment-naive prior to thyroid surgery. Sequencing was carried out using blood. Source of these receptors: a female donor with papillary thyroid cancer or a benign thyroid nodule (not recorded which). Some clones in this sample may be carry-over from other donors' samples.

The genes are TRBV30 and TRBJ1-5; 7 bases fit TRBD1. The CDR3 loop spans 13 amino acids. Unmatched junction bases numbered 4, after V lost 3 bases and J lost 5 bases. Germline CDR1 and CDR2: GTSNPN and SVGIG (reference sequence). CDR3 bases: TGTGCCTGGAGCCCCCAGGGGGATCAGCCCCAGCATTTT. As protein: CAWSPQGDQPQHF.

The V call is TRBV5-1, the J call TRBJ2-1; D perhaps matches TRBD2 (6 bases). Germline CDR1 reads SGHRS; CDR2 reads YFSETQ. This CDR3 comprises 13 residues. Between the trimmed V and J ends, which lost 4 bases and 7 bases, there was a span of 12 bases. The CDR3, as DNA: TGCGCCAGCAGCACCCCCGGGGGAAATGAGCAGTTCTTC. This encodes CASSTPGGNEQFF.

This clone showed up just a few times. J is TRBJ2-7 and V is TRBV4-2; 9 nucleotides align to TRBD2. Germline CDR1 LGHNA, CDR2 YNFKEQ. Losses at the gene ends were 0 bases for V and 0 bases for J; bases not matched to a gene: 9. The CDR3 has 18 amino acids. The DNA of the CDR3 is TGTGCCAGCAGCCAAGAAGGAAGCGGGGGGACCAGCTCCTACGAGCAGTACTTC. It codes for CASSQEGSGGTSSYEQYF.

This clone was picked up a small number of times. The V gene is TRBV2, the J gene TRBJ2-7; 11 bases line up with TRBD2. Losses at the gene ends were 4 bases for V and 0 bases for J; bases not matched to a gene: 2. This CDR3 contains 15 residues. Germline CDR1 reads SNHLY; CDR2 reads FYNNEI. The CDR3 coding sequence is TGTGCCAGCAGTGTGACTAGCGGGAACTCCTACGAGCAGTACTTC. It yields the protein CASSVTSGNSYEQYF.

This clone was found a few times. V gene TRBV24-1 combines with J gene TRBJ2-3; 7 bases are a match to TRBD1. Germline V gene lookup returns CDR1 KGHDR and CDR2 SFDVKD. The CDR3 sequence is 15 residues long. J gave up 4 bases and V 3 bases, and 6 bases lay outside the gene matches. The CDR3 is CATSDPGTVADTQYF. CDR3 nucleotides: TGTGCCACCAGTGATCCCGGGACAGTGGCAGATACGCAGTATTTT.

In its sample, this clone is medium-sized. V is TRBV24-1 and J is TRBJ2-7; 8 bases map to TRBD1. Germline assignment: CDR1 KGHDR and CDR2 SFDVKD. Unmatched junction bases numbered 8, after V lost 3 bases and J lost 2 bases. This CDR3 has 16 residues. CDR3 coding DNA: TGTGCCACCAGTGATCGTACCGGGACAGGAACCTACGAGCAGTACTTC. Protein: CATSDRTGTGTYEQYF.

This clone was detected a few times. V and J are TRBV18 and TRBJ1-2, with 11 bases matching TRBD1. The CDR3 covers 14 residues. J lost 7 bases, V lost 3 bases, and 4 bases had no gene match. Per germline, CDR1 KGHSH and CDR2 LQKENI. The CDR3 loop is CASSPGTGGRGYTF. The CDR3 DNA sequence: TGTGCCAGCTCACCGGGGACAGGGGGACGTGGCTACACCTTC.

This clone was counted between two and nine times. This chain joins TRBV6-5 and TRBJ2-5; TRBD1 aligns across 10 bases. Trimming at V came to 0 bases and at J to 5 bases, leaving 3 bases not matched to a gene. Germline lookup yields CDR1 MNHEY and CDR2 SVGAGI. The CDR3 is 15 amino acids. The CDR3 sequence: CASSYSTGGAETQYF. DNA of the CDR3: TGTGCCAGCAGTTACTCGACAGGGGGCGCGGAGACCCAGTACTTC.

This chain connects TRBV6-5 to TRBJ2-5; 8 positions match TRBD1. CDR1 MNHEY and CDR2 SVGAGI come from the germline V gene. With V trimmed by 2 bases and J by 4 bases, 3 bases remained unmatched. CDR3 size: 14 residues. CDR3 DNA: TGTGCCAGCAGTTACCAGGGGGCCGCAGAGACCCAGTACTTC. Amino acid sequence: CASSYQGAAETQYF.

The V call is TRBV7-3, the J call TRBJ2-7; D gene uncertain. Trimming removed 5 bases from V and 1 base from J, with 9 bases in between. Germline V gives CDR1 SGHTA, CDR2 FQGTGA. CDR3 size: 13 residues. The CDR3 DNA follows: TGTGCCAGCAGCCCCCATCAGTCCTACGAGCAGTACTTC. Protein sequence: CASSPHQSYEQYF. Filled out from reference TRBV7-3 and TRBJ2-7, the complete variable domain reads GAGVSQTPSNKVTEKGKYVELRCDPISGHTALYWYRQSLGQGPEFLIYFQGTGAADDSGLPNDRFFAVRPEGSVSTLKIQRTERGDSAVYLCASSPHQSYEQYFGPGTRLTVT.

In its sample, this clone was seen a few times. CDR3: CASKGAGSAAYNEQFF. CDR3 coding DNA: TGTGCCAGCAAGGGTGCGGGTTCTGCGGCCTACAATGAGCAGTTCTTC. This chain connects TRBV6-1 to TRBJ2-1; a weak D match, TRBD2 (5 bases). Between the trimmed V and J ends, which lost 7 bases and 2 bases, there was a span of 18 bases. Germline CDR1 and CDR2: MNHNS and SASEGT. CDR3 size: 16 residues.

V gene TRBV2 combines with J gene TRBJ2-5; 10 nucleotides line up with TRBD1. CDR1 SNHLY and CDR2 FYNNEI come from the germline V gene. V gave up 6 bases and J gave up 5 bases; unmatched junction bases: 9. The CDR3 has 15 residues. CDR3 sequence reads: CASRIRQGARETQYF. The CDR3 DNA follows: TGTGCCAGCAGGATAAGACAGGGGGCGAGGGAGACCCAGTACTTC. Using reference TRBV2 and TRBJ2-5 for the parts outside the CDR3, the full variable domain is EPEVTQTPSHQVTQMGQEVILRCVPISNHLYFYWYRQILGQKVEFLVSFYNNEISEKSEIFDDQFSVERPDGSNFTLKIRSTKLEDSAMYFCASRIRQGARETQYFGPGTRLLVL.

A note on this clone: Because it lacks the conserved phenylalanine or tryptophan at the end, this CDR3 is likely a read error. The V gene is TRBV6-1, the J gene TRBJ1-6; D may be TRBD1 (5 bases). V lost 4 bases and J 2 bases, leaving 6 bases between the germline ends. Germline values: CDR1 MNHNS, CDR2 SASEGT. CDR3 length: 14 residues. CDR3 sequence: CASSAGPYNSPLHL. The CDR3 DNA follows: TGTGCCAGCAGTGCGGGACCCTATAATTCACCCCTCCACCTT.

This clone was counted ten times or more. The genes are TRBV28 and TRBJ2-7, with 8 bases fitting TRBD1. Trimming cost V 2 bases and J 3 bases; bases outside gene matches: 18. The CDR3 has 19 amino acids. The germline V gene encodes CDR1 MDHEN and CDR2 SYDVKM. The CDR3 coding sequence is TGTGCCAGCAGTTTAATACTCAGGGGGACAGGCATCCTCAACTACGAGCAGTACTTC. It specifies CASSLILRGTGILNYEQYF. The whole variable domain, filled in from reference TRBV28 and TRBJ2-7, reads DVKVTQSSRYLVKRTGEKVFLECVQDMDHENMFWYRQDPGLGLRLIYFSYDVKMKEKGDIPEGYSVSREKKERFSLILESASTNQTSMYLCASSLILRGTGILNYEQYFGPGTRLTVT.

The chain links TRBV5-1 to TRBJ1-2; D remains unclear. The germline CDR1 and CDR2 sequences are SGHRS and YFSETQ. Trimming pared 5 bases from V and 5 bases from J, leaving 19 bases between. There are 15 residues in the CDR3. The CDR3: CASSRARDFAYGYTF. The CDR3 nucleotides are TGCGCCAGCAGTAGGGCCCGCGACTTTGCGTATGGCTACACCTTC.

This clone was picked up a small number of times. The V and J genes are TRBV7-9 and TRBJ2-1, with D hard to call. The CDR3 runs to 13 residues. CDR1 and CDR2 from the germline V gene are SEHNR and FQNEAQ (reference sequence). V was shortened by 1 base and J by 5 bases, with 6 bases between the two germline ends. CDR3 loop: CASSLGANNEQFF. The CDR3 DNA reads as TGTGCCAGCAGCTTAGGGGCTAACAATGAGCAGTTCTTC.

This clone was seen a few times. The chain recombines TRBV19 with TRBJ2-2; 9 positions match TRBD1. V dropped 7 bases and J dropped 4; count of bases not matched to a gene: 7. This CDR3 is built from 15 residues. The germline gives CDR1 LNHDA, CDR2 SQIVND (reference sequence). This chain's CDR3 is CASTWDRAGTGELFF. CDR3 bases: TGTGCCAGTACCTGGGACAGGGCGGGCACCGGGGAGCTGTTTTTT.

The chain is built from TRBV14 and TRBJ2-7; D perhaps matches TRBD1 (5 bases). Germline V gene data show CDR1 as SGHDN and CDR2 as FVKESK. Trimming took off 1 base at V and 2 bases at J, with 6 bases between the two ends. The CDR3 is made up of 13 amino acids. As DNA, the CDR3 is TGTGCCAGCAGCCAAGGCAGGGCCTACGAGCAGTACTTC. Amino acids: CASSQGRAYEQYF.

Ten or more counts support this clone. The chain joins TRBV7-2 to TRBJ2-1; D perhaps matches TRBD2 (6 bases). V was trimmed by 1 base and J by 4 bases, leaving 11 bases between them. The germline gives CDR1 SGHTA, CDR2 FQGNSA. The CDR3 length is 15 residues. The CDR3 sequence: CASSLDGRVYNEQFF. In nucleotides, the CDR3 is TGTGCCAGCAGCTTAGACGGGAGAGTGTACAATGAGCAGTTCTTC.

This clone was counted between two and nine times. The chain has TRBV7-2 and TRBJ1-1; TRBD1 might be the D (5 bases). There are 13 residues in the CDR3. V shed 5 bases and J shed 4 bases, with 11 bases lying between them. The germline CDR1 and CDR2 sequences are SGHTA and FQGNSA. CDR3 nucleotide sequence: TGTGCCAGCAGCAAGGATCAGGGCACTGAAGCTTTCTTT. Amino acids: CASSKDQGTEAFF. The full variable domain, its missing parts supplied by reference TRBV7-2 and TRBJ1-1, is GAGVSQSPSNKVTEKGKDVELRCDPISGHTALYWYRQSLGQGLEFLIYFQGNSAPDKSGLPSDRFSAERTGGSVSTLTIQRTQQEDSAVYLCASSKDQGTEAFFGQGTRLTVV.

The chain uses TRBV6-5 and TRBJ1-3, with D unresolved. The length of the CDR3 is 14 residues. Germline V gene lookup returns CDR1 MNHEY and CDR2 SVGAGI. V was cut by 4 bases and J by 0 bases, with 7 bases left in between. The CDR3 is CASSSTLSGNTIYF. In DNA, the CDR3 is TGTGCCAGCAGTTCCACGCTCTCTGGAAACACCATATATTTT.

This clone turned up a few times. The gene calls are TRBV28 and TRBJ2-7; D is possibly TRBD1 or TRBD2 (7 bases each). Trimming cost V 6 bases and J 3 bases, with 18 bases left between them. Per the germline V gene, CDR1 is MDHEN and CDR2 is SYDVKM. The CDR3 is 15 amino acids. As DNA, the CDR3 is TGTGCCAGCAGCCCAGGGGGGGCCAGAGGCTACGAGCAGTACTTC. Amino acids: CASSPGGARGYEQYF.

The chain recombines TRBV28 with TRBJ1-4; a possible D gene is TRBD1 (5 bases). This CDR3 is built from 16 residues. Trimming stripped 4 bases from V and 2 bases from J, with 14 bases between. Germline assignment: CDR1 MDHEN and CDR2 SYDVKM. The CDR3 DNA is TGTGCCAGCAGTTCCGCCCCTGGGGGGACTAATGAAAAACTGTTTTTT. It encodes CASSSAPGGTNEKLFF.

The V call is TRBV5-1, the J call TRBJ2-3; D unresolved. CDR3 length: 14 amino acids. The germline V and J ends were trimmed by 2 bases and 2 bases, with 9 bases remaining between them. Germline V lookup: CDR1 SGHRS, CDR2 YFSETQ. CDR3 loop: CASSLGTLTDTQYF. The CDR3 coding sequence is TGCGCCAGCAGCTTAGGAACACTCACAGATACGCAGTATTTT.

The CDR3 bases are TGCGCCAGCAGCCTAGGCCGGGGGGCAGAAAACATTCAGTACTTC. Its translation is CASSLGRGAENIQYF. The chain employs TRBV4-3 and TRBJ2-4; D possibly corresponds to TRBD2 (7 bases). The germline gives CDR1 LGHNA, CDR2 YSLEER. Trimming took 4 bases from V and 5 from J, leaving 15 bases between them. The CDR3 runs 15 residues.

This chain links TRBV6-2 or TRBV6-3 with TRBJ1-2; a possible D gene is TRBD1 (5 bases). Germline V CDR1 and CDR2: MNHEY, SVGEGT. Trimming shortened V by 0 bases and J by 1 base, and 9 bases separated the two germline ends. CDR3 size: 15 residues. CDR3 coding DNA: TGTGCCAGCAGTTACTCGGGACCGAGTAACTATGGCTACACCTTC. This sequence encodes CASSYSGPSNYGYTF.

This sequence joins TRBV28 and TRBJ2-7, with D perhaps TRBD1 (7 bases). Germline values: CDR1 MDHEN, CDR2 SYDVKM. The V and J ends lost 7 bases and 0 bases respectively, with 10 bases between them. The CDR3 extends over 13 amino acids. As DNA, the CDR3 is TGTGCCAGCAACAGGGGACTCTCCTACGAGCAGTACTTC. It specifies CASNRGLSYEQYF.

The V and J genes are TRBV20-1 and TRBJ2-1; 7 nucleotides align to TRBD2. The V segment lost 7 bases and the J segment 0 bases; nucleotides outside the gene matches: 3. Looked up from germline, CDR1 is DFQATT and CDR2 is SNEGSKA (reference sequence). The length of the CDR3 is 13 residues. The chain's CDR3 is CSGGGSSYNEQFF. The CDR3, as DNA: TGCAGTGGGGGCGGGAGCTCCTACAATGAGCAGTTCTTC.

The gene calls are TRBV30 and TRBJ1-1; D is uncertain. CDR3 length: 13 residues. V gave up 0 bases and J gave up 2 bases, with 7 bases separating them. Germline V gene sequence: CDR1 GTSNPN, CDR2 SVGIG (reference sequence). CDR3 in DNA: TGTGCCTGGAGTGTAATAGGTAACACTGAAGCTTTCTTT. Translation: CAWSVIGNTEAFF. The variable domain in full, completed from reference TRBV30 and TRBJ1-1, reads SQTIHQWPATLVQPVGSPLSLECTVEGTSNPNLYWYRQAAGRGLQLLFYSVGIGQISSEVPQNLSASRPQDRQFILSSKKLLLSDSGFYLCAWSVIGNTEAFFGQGTRLTVV.

This clone was observed a handful of times. The chain has TRBV7-2 and TRBJ2-2; TRBD2 agrees at 9 bases. J was trimmed by 5 bases and V by 6 bases; bases with no gene match: 7. This CDR3 has 15 residues. Germline V gives CDR1 SGHTA, CDR2 FQGNSA. DNA for the CDR3: TGTGCCAGCAGATGGCTAGCGGGAAATACCGGGGAGCTGTTTTTT. It yields the protein CASRWLAGNTGELFF. The entire variable domain, with the rest obtained from reference TRBV7-2 and TRBJ2-2, is as follows: GAGVSQSPSNKVTEKGKDVELRCDPISGHTALYWYRQSLGQGLEFLIYFQGNSAPDKSGLPSDRFSAERTGGSVSTLTIQRTQQEDSAVYLCASRWLAGNTGELFFGEGSRLTVL.